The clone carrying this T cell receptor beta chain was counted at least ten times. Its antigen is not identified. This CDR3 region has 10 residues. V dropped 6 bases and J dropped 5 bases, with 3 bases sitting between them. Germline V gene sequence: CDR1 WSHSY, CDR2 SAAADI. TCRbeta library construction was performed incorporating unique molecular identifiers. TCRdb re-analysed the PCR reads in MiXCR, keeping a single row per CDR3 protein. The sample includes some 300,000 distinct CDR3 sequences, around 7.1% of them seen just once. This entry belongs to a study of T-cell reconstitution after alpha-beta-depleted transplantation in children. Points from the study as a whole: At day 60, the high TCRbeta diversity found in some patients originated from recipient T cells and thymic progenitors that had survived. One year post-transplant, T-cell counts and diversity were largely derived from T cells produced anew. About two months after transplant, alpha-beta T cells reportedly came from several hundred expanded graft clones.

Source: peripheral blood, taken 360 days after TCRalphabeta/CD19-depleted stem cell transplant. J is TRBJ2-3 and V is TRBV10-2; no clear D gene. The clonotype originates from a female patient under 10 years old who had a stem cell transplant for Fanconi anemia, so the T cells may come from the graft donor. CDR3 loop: CASRLDTQYF. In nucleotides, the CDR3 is TGCGCCAGCAGACTAGATACGCAGTATTTT.